This TCR beta chain is from a study of T cells in Graves' hyperthyroidism and ophthalmopathy. Orbital computed tomography and thyroid ultrasound, together with serum TRAb and thyroxine and clinical symptoms, were used for diagnoses. Study outcomes and limitations: Most thyroid-expanded clonotypes above 0.001 were also found in blood.

To note about this clonotype: No antigen is known for it.

Amplification of TCR beta CDR3 regions was performed using RNA transcripts as template. The HTBI primer set drove a first-round RT-PCR of the TCR CDR3. TCRdb reanalysed the multiplex PCR reads using MiXCR and keeps one entry per CDR3 protein. Of fewer than 650,000 distinct CDR3 sequences in the sample, 46% were seen once. This CDR3 is 17 amino acids long. Germline V CDR1 and CDR2: SQVTM, ANQGSEA. V lost 5 bases and J 3 bases, leaving 25 bases between the germline ends. Sequenced material: peripheral blood or thyroid tissue (not recorded which). The chain couples TRBV29-1 to TRBJ1-2, with D uncertain. The TCR comes from an adult woman with Graves' disease, either hyperthyroidism or ophthalmopathy (not recorded which). In DNA, the CDR3 is TGCAGCGTTTCAGATCGGGCCAGAACTAAAAGCGACTATGGCTACACCTTC. It translates to CSVSDRARTKSDYGYTF.